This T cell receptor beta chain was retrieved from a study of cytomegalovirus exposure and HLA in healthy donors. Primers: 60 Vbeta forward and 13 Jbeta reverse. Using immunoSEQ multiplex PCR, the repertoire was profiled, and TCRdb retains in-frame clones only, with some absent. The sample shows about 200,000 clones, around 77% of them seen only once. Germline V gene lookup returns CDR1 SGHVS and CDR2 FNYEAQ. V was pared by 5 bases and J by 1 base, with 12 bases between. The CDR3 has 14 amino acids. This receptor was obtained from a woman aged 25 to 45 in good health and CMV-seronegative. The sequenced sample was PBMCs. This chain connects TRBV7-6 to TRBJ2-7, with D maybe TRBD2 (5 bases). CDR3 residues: CASSPTTGSYEQYF. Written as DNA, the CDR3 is TGTGCCAGCAGCCCGACGACGGGGTCCTACGAGCAGTACTTC.